This T cell receptor beta chain originates from a study of cytomegalovirus exposure and HLA in healthy donors. Vbeta (60) and Jbeta (13) primers were used in the PCR. Repertoires were generated with immunoSEQ multiplex PCR, while TCRdb's copy carries only in-frame clones and drops some. This sample has approximately 160,000 clones; 65% to 85% occur once, and the top ten carry about 2.4%. Germline lookup yields CDR1 LGHNA and CDR2 YSLEER. The CDR3 is made up of 14 amino acids. Trimming shortened V by 3 bases and J by 2 bases, and 7 bases separated the two germline ends. The chain carries TRBV4-3 and TRBJ2-2; D is unresolved. The source material was PBMCs. The clonotype was recovered from a woman between 40 and 50 years old in good health and CMV-seropositive. DNA of the CDR3: TGCGCCAGCAGCCAGCTAGTTAACACCGGGGAGCTGTTTTTT. Translation gives CASSQLVNTGELFF.